The clone carrying this T cell receptor beta chain showed up just a few times. This entry belongs to a study of T-cell reconstitution after alpha-beta-depleted transplantation in children. The authors prepared the TCRbeta library with unique molecular identifiers. TCRdb passed the PCR reads through MiXCR, listing each CDR3 protein once. This sample carries fewer than 550,000 distinct CDR3 sequences, under 13% of them seen once, and the ten largest clones take roughly 5.5%. CDR3 length equals 13 residues. CDR1 is SEHNR, CDR2 FQNEAQ, per germline (reference sequence). V was shortened by 5 bases and J by 4 bases, with 12 bases between the two germline ends.

The specimen was PBMCs from the stem cell graft donor, collected from the stem cell graft. This clonotype originated in a human donor who donated a stem cell graft to a child with acute myeloid leukemia. The genes are TRBV7-9 and TRBJ2-7; D gene uncertain. The DNA for the CDR3 is TGTGCCAGCAGCCGGGCCTCCGGGTACGAGCAGTACTTC. It yields the protein CASSRASGYEQYF.